This TCR beta chain comes out of a study of identical twins. This clonotype was observed many times. The CDR3 consists of 15 residues. Trimming cost V 0 bases and J 6 bases, with 15 bases left between them. TCRdb reprocessed the 5' RACE reads via MiXCR and lists one record per CDR3 protein. The data contain about 660,000 distinct CDR3 sequences, roughly 8% of them singletons. This same sample was also part of a study on yellow fever vaccine responses in identical twins.

V is TRBV12-3 or TRBV12-4 and J is TRBJ2-7; D not resolved. Sequencing was carried out using PBMCs. The sequence was obtained from a woman under 30 in good health. This CDR3 reads CASSLALTGTSEQYF. The CDR3, as DNA: TGTGCCAGCAGTTTAGCGTTGACTGGAACCTCCGAGCAGTACTTC.